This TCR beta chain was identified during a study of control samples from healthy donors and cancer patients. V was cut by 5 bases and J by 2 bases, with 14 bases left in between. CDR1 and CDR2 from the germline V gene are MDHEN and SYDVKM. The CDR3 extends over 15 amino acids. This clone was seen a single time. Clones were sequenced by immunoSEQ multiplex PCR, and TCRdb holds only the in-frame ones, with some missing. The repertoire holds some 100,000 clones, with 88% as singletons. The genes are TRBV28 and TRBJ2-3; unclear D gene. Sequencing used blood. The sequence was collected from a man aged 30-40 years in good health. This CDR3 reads CASSHTRTYTDTQYF. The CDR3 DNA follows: TGTGCCAGCAGTCACACTCGCACCTACACAGATACGCAGTATTTT.